A selection of T cell receptor beta chains follows, all from one sample in a study of blood T cell repertoires in COVID-19. The method was immunoSEQ multiplex PCR; TCRdb's version includes in-frame clones alone and lacks a portion of them. The repertoire has about 130,000 clones, about 80% of them found once; the top ten carry 10% to 12%. The sample was peripheral blood. All receptors come from a human donor in a cohort sampled during active COVID-19. The conserved cysteine and the conserved F or W are not part of the CDR3 here.

v_gene: TRBV5-3; j_gene: TRBJ2-6; CDR3aa: ARSSGLNSGANVLT
v_gene: TRBV19; j_gene: TRBJ2-7; CDR3aa: ASSIGQVSYEQY
v_gene: TRBV28; j_gene: TRBJ1-4; CDR3aa: ASRGTGLGKLF
v_gene: TRBV30; j_gene: TRBJ1-4; CDR3aa: AWTYLSEEKLF
v_gene: TRBV7-3; j_gene: TRBJ1-6; CDR3aa: ASSSTGARNSPLH
v_gene: TRBV5-4; j_gene: TRBJ1-5; CDR3aa: ASSSGNNQPQH
v_gene: TRBV4-1; j_gene: TRBJ1-3; CDR3aa: ASSQDGGGRDTIY
v_gene: TRBV9; j_gene: TRBJ1-3; CDR3aa: ASSPSARISFSGNTIY
v_gene: TRBV27; j_gene: TRBJ2-1; CDR3aa: ASSPTGVPYNEQF
v_gene: TRBV3-1/TRBV3-2; j_gene: TRBJ1-2; CDR3aa: ASSQVQGFYGYT
v_gene: TRBV7-7; j_gene: TRBJ1-2; CDR3aa: ASSLGVGDFTYGYT
v_gene: TRBV13; j_gene: TRBJ1-2; CDR3aa: ASSIMGGLGYT
v_gene: TRBV6-6; j_gene: TRBJ2-2; CDR3aa: ASSSPGTSDTGELF
v_gene: TRBV6-5; j_gene: TRBJ2-7; CDR3aa: ASSYAGTGAYEQY
v_gene: TRBV7-8; j_gene: TRBJ1-6; CDR3aa: ASSPRTGRNSPLH
v_gene: TRBV4-1; j_gene: TRBJ2-7; CDR3aa: ASSQALFSSYEQY
v_gene: TRBV10-2; j_gene: TRBJ1-5; CDR3aa: ASRDPIRDIGQPQH
v_gene: TRBV27; j_gene: TRBJ1-1; CDR3aa: ASSYTMNTEAF
v_gene: TRBV6-5; j_gene: TRBJ1-2; CDR3aa: ASISPGQNYGYT
v_gene: TRBV7-8; j_gene: TRBJ2-7; CDR3aa: ASSLGTSDYEQY
v_gene: TRBV6-5; j_gene: TRBJ1-5; CDR3aa: ASSYSRPNRNQPQH
v_gene: TRBV11-2; j_gene: TRBJ1-1; CDR3aa: ASSREQGASAEAF
v_gene: TRBV9; j_gene: TRBJ2-3; CDR3aa: ASSVAVGLAGGTDTQY
v_gene: TRBV9; j_gene: TRBJ2-1; CDR3aa: ASSVAPAGGGRTYNEQF
v_gene: TRBV2; j_gene: TRBJ1-5; CDR3aa: ASSEVTRVGQPQH
v_gene: TRBV28; j_gene: TRBJ2-3; CDR3aa: ASSLGRPTDTQY
v_gene: TRBV5-4; j_gene: TRBJ2-7; CDR3aa: ASSFSGAYEQY
v_gene: TRBV5-1; j_gene: TRBJ2-5; CDR3aa: ASSPGTGGYQETQY
v_gene: TRBV24-1; j_gene: TRBJ2-1; CDR3aa: ATSDLGTESYNEQF
v_gene: TRBV5-5; j_gene: TRBJ1-1; CDR3aa: ASSLVWGPAMNTEAF
v_gene: TRBV4-2; j_gene: TRBJ2-1; CDR3aa: ASSQDNPGGNNEQF
v_gene: TRBV5-1; j_gene: TRBJ2-5; CDR3aa: ASSLEGGVPETQY
v_gene: TRBV28; j_gene: TRBJ2-7; CDR3aa: ASTSGDRAQY
v_gene: TRBV18; j_gene: TRBJ2-3; CDR3aa: ASSLETSSTDTQY
v_gene: TRBV18; j_gene: TRBJ2-5; CDR3aa: ASSPIKGSGSETQY
v_gene: TRBV27; j_gene: TRBJ1-2; CDR3aa: ASSLNYNYGYT
v_gene: TRBV5-8; j_gene: TRBJ2-1; CDR3aa: ASSYEQGEGSWNEQF
v_gene: TRBV5-1; j_gene: TRBJ2-1; CDR3aa: ASSLGLLAGVYNEQF
v_gene: TRBV29-1; j_gene: TRBJ1-1; CDR3aa: SGASGTGEAF
v_gene: TRBV2; j_gene: TRBJ1-2; CDR3aa: ASSDDLGYGYT
v_gene: TRBV10-3; j_gene: TRBJ2-7; CDR3aa: AIRDGAGAYEQY
v_gene: TRBV6-4; j_gene: TRBJ2-4; CDR3aa: ASSEWGQGEAKNIQY
v_gene: TRBV4-1; j_gene: TRBJ2-1; CDR3aa: ASSQVWQFSYNEQF
v_gene: TRBV4-2; j_gene: TRBJ1-5; CDR3aa: ASSQVGVAYSNQPQH
v_gene: TRBV11-2; j_gene: TRBJ2-2; CDR3aa: ASSYRQGAPAGELF
v_gene: TRBV4-2; j_gene: TRBJ2-1; CDR3aa: ASSPSGGSSYNEQF
v_gene: TRBV6-1; j_gene: TRBJ2-5; CDR3aa: ASSEIGGPKETQY
v_gene: TRBV7-9; j_gene: TRBJ2-7; CDR3aa: ASSLATLGAGALYEQY
v_gene: TRBV4-2; j_gene: TRBJ1-5; CDR3aa: ASSQEGGAGGRQPQH
v_gene: TRBV2; j_gene: TRBJ1-1; CDR3aa: ASSDVLNTEAF
v_gene: TRBV11-2; j_gene: TRBJ1-2; CDR3aa: ASSPGGGGYT
v_gene: TRBV5-6; j_gene: TRBJ2-2; CDR3aa: ASRPNRGLTGELF
v_gene: TRBV28; j_gene: TRBJ1-4; CDR3aa: ASSFPDKLSTNEKLF